Presented here are 9 T cell receptor beta chains from one specimen sequenced in a study of T cell clonality in common variable immunodeficiency. The table came from immunoSEQ multiplex PCR; TCRdb's copy has only in-frame clones and leaves some out. The table lists more than 30,000 clones, with no singletons. Source material: peripheral blood mononuclear cells. Every receptor here comes from a person aged 18 to 75 in good health.

This clone was seen at least ten times. The CDR3 end falls 3 residues outside the read, so it is completed with the germline J gene. The chain couples TRBV20-1 to TRBJ1-2; 12 bases are a match to TRBD1. Trimming at V came to 8 bases and at J to 0 bases, leaving 10 bases not matched to a gene. The CDR3 extends over 16 amino acids. Germline V CDR1 and CDR2: DFQATT, SNEGSKA (reference sequence). Partial CDR3 DNA: TGCAGTACAGAACCGGGACAGGGGGCTGCTAACTATGGC. Translation: CSTEPGQGAANYG. The full-length CDR3 reads as CSTEPGQGAANYGYTF.

At least ten counts were recorded for this clone. The CDR3 extends 3 residues past the end of the read, so its final part is completed from the germline J gene. The chain is built from TRBV20-1 and TRBJ1-1; 8 positions agree with TRBD1. Germline V gene data show CDR1 as DFQATT and CDR2 as SNEGSKA (reference sequence). The CDR3 extends over 13 amino acids. Trimming took 3 bases from V and 4 from J; bases not matched to a gene: 4. The covered CDR3 bases are TGCAGTGCTAGGGTGACAGGGGTCACTGAA. Translating it yields CSARVTGVTE. The full CDR3 reads CSARVTGVTEAFF.

This clone turned up a few times. The DNA ends 3 residues before the CDR3 does, and the rest of the CDR3 is filled in from the germline J gene. The rearrangement uses TRBV7-9 and TRBJ1-2; 9 positions match TRBD1. This CDR3 has 15 residues. With 6 bases clipped from V and 3 bases from J, the junction kept 8 bases outside the gene matches. Per the germline V gene, CDR1 is SEHNR and CDR2 is FQNEAQ (reference sequence). CDR3 residues: CASSPTTGGDYGYTF. The DNA read from the CDR3 is TGTGCCAGCAGTCCAACTACAGGGGGCGACTATGGC.

This clone was observed at least ten times. One junction end disagrees with the germline gene, perhaps due to a read error. The CDR3 loop reads CAVRQNTEAFF. The sequenced part of the CDR3 DNA is TGTGCCGTCAGACAGAACACTGAA. This chain uses TRBV10-3 with TRBJ1-1; D is undetermined. The CDR3 end lies 3 residues beyond the end of the read and is filled in from the germline J gene. CDR3 length: 11 amino acids. In germline, CDR1 is ENHRY, CDR2 SYGVKD.

This clone appeared many times. The CDR3 goes on 3 residues after the read ends, and that part is filled in from the germline J gene. The genes are TRBV7-9 and TRBJ1-1, with D tentatively TRBD1 (6 bases). Germline V CDR1 and CDR2: SEHNR, FQNEAQ (reference sequence). V lost 5 bases and J lost 0, with 10 bases in between. The CDR3 runs to 14 residues. Incomplete CDR3 DNA: TGTGCCAGCAGCCCGACAGGAATGAACACTGAA. Its protein is CASSPTGMNTE. The complete CDR3 reads CASSPTGMNTEAFF. Full variable domain (rest looked up from reference TRBV7-9 and TRBJ1-1): DTGVSQNPRHKITKRGQNVTFRCDPISEHNRLYWYRQTLGQGPEFLTYFQNEAQLEKSRLLSDRFSAERPKGSFSTLEIQRTEQGDSAMYLCASSPTGMNTEAFFGQGTRLTVV.

This clone was counted many times. The read ends 3 residues before the CDR3 terminus; that terminus is restored from the germline J gene. The chain joins TRBV5-1 to TRBJ1-1, with 12 bases identical to TRBD1. J gave up 4 bases and V 4 bases, and 11 bases lay outside the gene matches. The germline gives CDR1 SGHRS, CDR2 YFSETQ. The CDR3 spans 17 residues. CDR3 in amino acids: CASSRYRDRGPGTEAFF. The DNA read from the CDR3 is TGCGCCAGCAGCCGCTATAGGGACAGGGGGCCCGGCACTGAA.

Remarks on this clone: A read error may account for a junction end that differs from germline. Sequencing ends 3 residues short of the CDR3 end; the germline J gene provides the rest. The same CDR3 also results from other DNA sequences found in this sample. The J gene is TRBJ1-3, the V gene TRBV7-9, with D possibly TRBD1 on 5 matching bases. The germline V gene encodes CDR1 SEHNR and CDR2 FQNEAQ (reference sequence). The CDR3 is made up of 15 amino acids. CDR3 DNA, as far as it was read: TGTGCCAGCAGCTCCAGGACACCCTCTGGAAACACG. Translating it yields CASSSRTPSGNT. The CDR3 as a whole reads CASSSRTPSGNTIYF.

This clone appeared many times. The CDR3 goes on 3 residues after the read ends, and that part is filled in from the germline J gene. The chain links TRBV5-1 to TRBJ2-1; D may be TRBD1 (6 bases). Per germline, CDR1 SGHRS and CDR2 YFSETQ. The germline V and J ends were trimmed by 4 bases and 0 bases, with 11 bases remaining between them. The CDR3 consists of 15 residues. The CDR3: CASSRTDPSYNEQFF. The CDR3 DNA, read in part, is TGCGCCAGCAGCCGGACAGACCCCTCCTACAATGAG. Filled out from reference TRBV5-1 and TRBJ2-1, the complete variable domain reads KAGVTQTPRYLIKTRGQQVTLSCSPISGHRSVSWYQQTPGQGLQFLFEYFSETQRNKGNFPGRFSGRQFSNSRSEMNVSTLELGDSALYLCASSRTDPSYNEQFFGPGTRLTVL.

This clone has ten or more counts. The read terminates 3 residues ahead of where the CDR3 ends, so the germline J gene completes it. The V gene is TRBV20-1, the J gene TRBJ2-3, with TRBD1 as a possible D gene (5 bases). In germline, CDR1 is DFQATT, CDR2 SNEGSKA (reference sequence). Trimming took 5 bases from V and 1 from J, leaving 10 bases between them. This CDR3 comprises 13 residues. The DNA read from the CDR3 is TGCAGTGCTCAGGGTTGGGGCACAGATACG. Residues: CSAQGWGTDT. The complete CDR3 reads CSAQGWGTDTQYF.